This T cell receptor beta chain is from a study of cytomegalovirus exposure and HLA in healthy donors (dated by TCRdb to the late 2010s). About the investigation overall: An earlier analysis of roughly 500 of the donors reported 250 to 350 Gb of sequence data and around 120 million unique TCR beta sequences from roughly 180 million T cells. The number of typed donors differed by locus: about 620-630 for A, B, C, DRB1 and DQB1; 500 to 550 for DQA1; about 600 for DPA1; and around 490 for DPB1. The T cell repertoires of around 670 subjects were profiled by immunosequencing and related to cytomegalovirus serostatus. Among roughly 400 genotyped donors of the cohort, an average of around 240,000 unique TCR beta nucleotide sequences were sequenced per donor, about a sixth of them non-productive. High-throughput TCR immunosequencing, statistical association of individual TCRs with disease status, and machine learning were combined to predict cytomegalovirus infection status. A later analysis re-analyzed previously published TCR beta repertoires from approximately 700 donors and added high-resolution HLA genotyping to study TCR occurrence patterns. Around 320 gigabases of sequencing data and 70 million to 85 million unique TCR sequences were included in an early release covering roughly 700 HLA-typed donors. Of the approximately 400 genotyped donors, about 80% fell in the genetic ancestry cluster associated with self-reported Caucasian donors. Rather than drawing on any new phenotypic data, the later analysis identified candidate immune exposures from TCR beta sequences and the way those sequences occurred across donors. The study was designed to test whether signatures of past pathogen exposure could be identified by cataloging public T cell receptors. Donor age, sex, ethnicity and CMV serostatus were compiled alongside the repertoire data. In an earlier analysis of roughly 540 of the donors, high-throughput TCR beta sequencing was used to judge whether each TCR beta V gene segment behaved as functional or pseudogenic. Class I and class II HLA loci were covered by the typing at four-digit resolution. A later genetic analysis took genome-wide SNP genotypes for about three fifths of the 666 donors and used that subset as a discovery cohort. Because of strong linkage in the cohort, roughly five DR-DQ haplotypes were treated as single units for association and clustering. A separate validation cohort of 90 to 150 different subjects was used in addition to the approximately 700-subject first cohort. All discovery cohort repertoires had been generated using a single sequencing platform.

The CDR3 holds 15 amino acids from the cysteine to the phenylalanine. This entry keeps only the CDR3 DNA: 45 bases, framed from base 1. V was cut back by 5 bases and J by 0 bases, leaving a gap of 11 bases between them. Via the germline V gene, CDR1 is MNHNS and CDR2 SASEGT. Results and caveats for the whole study, not just this receptor: The classifier was reported to diagnose cytomegalovirus status with high specificity and sensitivity in both the original cohort and the validation cohort. An earlier analysis of 587 of the donors showed that most TCR beta V segments appeared in productive rearrangements either about 90% or about 30% of the time, which broadly matched IMGT annotations. This cohort had only TCR beta chains sequenced, and the lack of alpha or paired-chain data limited which features could be detected. A later analysis found that TCR association rates varied across HLA loci, with DRB1 alleles showing the most associated TCRs and HLA-C alleles the fewest. While some public TCRs were present in many individuals, most TCR sequences turned up only very rarely across donors. A few of the identified cytomegalovirus-associated TCR beta chains were confirmed in vitro to be specific for cytomegalovirus antigens. Some IMGT-functional V segments, including TRBV6-2 and TRBV6-3, could not be distinguished by the 87-base-pair reads and were therefore excluded. According to a later genetic analysis, donors in an Asian-associated ancestry cluster had fewer N-insertions in productive TCRs than the roughly 670-donor mean. The study gave a list of around 170 TCR beta chains associated with cytomegalovirus. A cluster of highly shared sequence variants was judged likely to be a technical artifact of the sequencing pipeline. It was suggested by the authors that the approach could potentially be generalized to other disease states and immunological phenotypes. A further reported finding was that TCR beta sequences accurately predicted the HLA-A and HLA-B alleles for most subjects in the first cohort. A later analysis associated about 17,000 TCR beta sequences with specific HLA alleles at a false discovery rate of 0.05. Sequencing depth was assumed to be roughly uniform across donors in the presence/absence analyses, though that assumption may not hold. Seventeen rarely observed V segments, including chromosome 9 orphons, were excluded from the earlier analysis of about 500 of the donors because counts were too low. Because HLA typing was missing for some donors at each locus, association tests included only the typed subset. Assigning TCR associations to individual alleles was difficult when HLA alleles, especially DR and DQ, strongly co-occurred. In a later analysis, several top co-occurrence clusters were reported to appear linked to parvovirus B19, influenza, CMV and Epstein-Barr virus. V-gene and J-gene trimming of TCR beta chains was associated with a missense DCLRE1C variant in a later genetic analysis, and the association was replicated in an independent cohort. In a later analysis, most CMV-associated TCR beta chains were found to appear HLA-restricted, with HLA associations seemingly driven largely by CMV exposure. The only immune exposure information available for the cohort was CMV serostatus. In a later analysis, HLA-associated TCR beta chains showed more clonal expansion and lower generation probabilities than non-associated chains that were equally common. Linkage disequilibrium might explain the correlated functional status among segregating V segments, but an unknown experimental factor could not be ruled out.

Receptors were amplified or captured by the immunoSEQ multiplex PCR assay. A mixture of 60 forward primers for TCR Vbeta segments and 13 reverse primers for TCR Jbeta segments was used in the multiplex PCR. Amplification of the CDR3 region of rearranged TCR beta genes was performed with a multiplex PCR assay on genomic DNA. Amplified TCR beta libraries were sequenced as 87-base-pair reads on the Illumina HiSeq System. The authors' pipeline ran thus. Across the 500 to 750 repertoires, a later analysis counted tens of millions of unique TCR beta chains, roughly 11 million of which were shared by at least two donors. Raw reads were error-corrected and collapsed into unique sequences by a nearest-neighbor algorithm in which closely related sequences were merged to remove PCR and sequencing errors. V, D and J gene segments were assigned by aligning CDR3 sequences to IMGT reference sequences. For a sequence to be retained, a match of at least six nucleotides to both a V gene segment and a J gene segment was required. A rearrangement was called productive if the CDR3 had no stop codons and remained in frame with V and J, and every other rearrangement was called non-productive. Following IMGT convention, CDR3 was defined as the stretch from the second conserved V-encoded cysteine to the conserved J-encoded phenylalanine. Sequences without an unambiguous match to a single V gene segment were excluded from the earlier analysis of 587 of the donors. In an earlier analysis of around 590 of the donors, a V segment was called functional when productive rearrangements were above 56.7%, and segregating when the standard deviation between donors exceeded 5%. A statistical classification framework was built for diagnosing cytomegalovirus status from the catalog of TCR beta chain sequences. A later analysis assigned V and J genes by comparing TCR nucleotide sequences with IMGT/GENE-DB human TR gene sequences. The TCRdist pipeline was used in a later analysis to assign CDR3 sequences and most-parsimonious VDJ recombination scenarios. A later analysis defined each TCR beta chain by its CDR3 amino acid sequence plus V-gene family, and excluded reads lacking a unique V-gene family. To address suspected cross-contamination and a sequencing artifact, a later analysis removed 550 to 750 highly shared, low-generation-probability nucleotide sequences. For each public chain, a later analysis derived a clonal expansion index from normalized ranks of inferred template counts within each repertoire. A later analysis computed generation probabilities with a VDJ recombination model fitted to out-of-frame rearrangements, and checked the results against IGoR. In a later analysis, hypergeometric tests were used to score TCR-TCR, TCR-HLA and TCR-CMV co-occurrence, with a repertoire-size bias correction applied to TCR pairs. To estimate false discovery rates, a later analysis permuted the HLA or CMV assignments 20 times. In a later analysis, co-occurring TCRs were grouped using DBSCAN, and TCRdist sequence similarity was added for clustering within HLA-allele-positive subsets. For co-occurrence clustering, repertoires with fewer than 30,000 or more than 120,000 public chains were excluded, along with 4 to 6 repertoires with anomalous nucleotide sharing. TCRdb's version of the immuneACCESS table is confined to in-frame rearrangements and falls short of the full clone set. An unresolved V gene accounts for under half of the shortfall where checked; the remainder is of unknown origin. V and J calls and clone size are copied from that table; D and trimming were computed from the DNA. The sample profile shows some 200,000 clones; around 76% of them were found once. 0.63% of the sample is held by the ten biggest clonotypes.

The cohort was made up of approximately 700 healthy bone marrow donors. At the time of sampling, all cohort members were nominally healthy, though unrecorded immune exposures were likely present. The donor was CMV seronegative and belonged to the group of 352 seronegative cohort members. A peripheral blood sample was collected from each donor, and TCR beta sequencing was performed on peripheral blood mononuclear cells. Genomic DNA was extracted from the blood cell samples with the Qiagen DNeasy Blood Extraction Kit. This clone has only a few counts. The antigen it recognizes is unknown. There are no base qualities to consult, and no much larger clone falls within one base.

The sequence was obtained from a man aged 18 to 29 in good health and CMV-seronegative. Recombination connected TRBV6-1 to TRBJ1-3; the D gene lacks a confident call. The specimen was PBMCs. The CDR3 here reads CASSKQFPSGNTIYF. The DNA reads as follows: TGTGCCAGCAGTAAACAGTTTCCCTCTGGAAACACCATATATTTT.